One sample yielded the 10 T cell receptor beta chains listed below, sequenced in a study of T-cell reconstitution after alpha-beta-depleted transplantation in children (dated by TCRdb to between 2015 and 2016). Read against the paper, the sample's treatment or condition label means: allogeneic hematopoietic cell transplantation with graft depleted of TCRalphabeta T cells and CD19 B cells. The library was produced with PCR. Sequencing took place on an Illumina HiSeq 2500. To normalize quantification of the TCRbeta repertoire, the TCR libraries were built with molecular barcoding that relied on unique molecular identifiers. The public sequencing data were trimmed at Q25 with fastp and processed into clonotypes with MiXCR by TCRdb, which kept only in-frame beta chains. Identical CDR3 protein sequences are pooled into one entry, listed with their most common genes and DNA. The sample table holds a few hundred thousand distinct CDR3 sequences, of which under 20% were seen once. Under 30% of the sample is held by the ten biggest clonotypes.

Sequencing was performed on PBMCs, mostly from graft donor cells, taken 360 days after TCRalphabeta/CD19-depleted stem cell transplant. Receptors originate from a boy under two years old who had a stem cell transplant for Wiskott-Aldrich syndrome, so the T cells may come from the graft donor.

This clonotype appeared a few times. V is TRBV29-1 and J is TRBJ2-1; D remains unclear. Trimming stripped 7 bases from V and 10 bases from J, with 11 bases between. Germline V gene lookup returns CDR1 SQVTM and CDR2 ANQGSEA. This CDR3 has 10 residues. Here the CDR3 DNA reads TGCAGCGCGACCAACTTAGAGCAGTTCTTC. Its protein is CSATNLEQFF.

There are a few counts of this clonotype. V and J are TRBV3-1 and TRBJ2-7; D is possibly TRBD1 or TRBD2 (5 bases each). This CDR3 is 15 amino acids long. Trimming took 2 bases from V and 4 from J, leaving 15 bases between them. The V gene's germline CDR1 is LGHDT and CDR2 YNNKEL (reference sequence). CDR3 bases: TGTGCCAGCAGCCAACGGGGCCCAACCAATTACGAGCAGTACTTC. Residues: CASSQRGPTNYEQYF.

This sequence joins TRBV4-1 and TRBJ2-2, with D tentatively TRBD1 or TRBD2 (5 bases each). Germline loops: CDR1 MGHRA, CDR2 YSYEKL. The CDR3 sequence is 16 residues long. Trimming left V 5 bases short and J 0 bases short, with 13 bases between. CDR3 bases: TGCGCCAGCAGCGCCCGGGACGGCCCGAACACCGGGGAGCTGTTTTTT. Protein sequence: CASSARDGPNTGELFF.

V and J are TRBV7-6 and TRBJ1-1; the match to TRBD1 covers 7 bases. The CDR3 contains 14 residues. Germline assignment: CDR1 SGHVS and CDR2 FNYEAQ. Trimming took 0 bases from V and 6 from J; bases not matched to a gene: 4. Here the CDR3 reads CASSLAHGTAEAFF. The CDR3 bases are TGTGCCAGCAGCTTAGCTCATGGGACAGCTGAAGCTTTCTTT.

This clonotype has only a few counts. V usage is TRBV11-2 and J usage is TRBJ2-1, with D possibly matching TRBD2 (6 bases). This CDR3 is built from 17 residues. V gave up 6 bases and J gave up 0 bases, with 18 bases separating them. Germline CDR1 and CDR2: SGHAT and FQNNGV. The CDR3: CASSLDRGLSSYNEQFF. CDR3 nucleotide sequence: TGTGCCAGCAGTCTCGACCGGGGGTTGAGCTCCTACAATGAGCAGTTCTTC.

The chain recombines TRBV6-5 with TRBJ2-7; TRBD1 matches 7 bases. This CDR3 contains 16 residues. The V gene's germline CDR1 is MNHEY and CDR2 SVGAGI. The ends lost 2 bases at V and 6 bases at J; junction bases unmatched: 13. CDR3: CASSYGDSGILGEQYF. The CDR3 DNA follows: TGTGCCAGCAGTTACGGGGACAGTGGCATCCTGGGCGAGCAGTACTTC.

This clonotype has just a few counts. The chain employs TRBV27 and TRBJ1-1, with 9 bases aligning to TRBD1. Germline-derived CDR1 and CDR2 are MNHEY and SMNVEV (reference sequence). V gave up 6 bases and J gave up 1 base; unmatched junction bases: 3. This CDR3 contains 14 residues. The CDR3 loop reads CASRGDRENTEAFF. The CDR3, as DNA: TGTGCCAGCAGGGGGGACAGGGAGAACACTGAAGCTTTCTTT.

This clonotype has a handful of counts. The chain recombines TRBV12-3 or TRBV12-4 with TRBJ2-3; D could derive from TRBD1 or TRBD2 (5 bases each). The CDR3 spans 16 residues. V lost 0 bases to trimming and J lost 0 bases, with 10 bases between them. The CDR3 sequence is CASSLAGTTSTDTQYF. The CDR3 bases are TGTGCCAGCAGTTTAGCTGGGACCACTAGCACAGATACGCAGTATTTT.

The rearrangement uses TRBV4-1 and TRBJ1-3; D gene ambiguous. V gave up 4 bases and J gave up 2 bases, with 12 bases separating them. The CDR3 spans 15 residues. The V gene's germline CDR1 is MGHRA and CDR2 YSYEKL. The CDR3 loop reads CASSPALLAGNTIYF. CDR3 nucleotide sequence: TGCGCCAGCAGCCCAGCATTACTCGCTGGAAACACCATATATTTT.

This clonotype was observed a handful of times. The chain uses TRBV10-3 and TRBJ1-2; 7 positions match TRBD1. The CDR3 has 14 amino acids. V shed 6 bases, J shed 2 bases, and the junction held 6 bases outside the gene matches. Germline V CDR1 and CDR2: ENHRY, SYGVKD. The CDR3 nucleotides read TGTGCCATCAGCCCCTCGACAGGGAACTATGGCTACACCTTC. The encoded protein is CAISPSTGNYGYTF.